This TCR beta chain was identified during a study of early T cells in non-severe SARS-CoV-2 infection. This clonotype came up a few times. Unique molecular identifiers were added to individual cDNA molecules. TCRdb analysed the 5' RACE reads with MiXCR anew, one entry per CDR3 protein. The sample contains around 70,000 distinct CDR3 sequences, 11% of which appear only once. Sequenced sample: whole blood. The clonotype was recovered from an adult who was a healthcare worker with PCR-confirmed SARS-CoV-2 infection or an uninfected control (not recorded which).

The CDR3 DNA reads as TGTGCCAGCAGCCCGCGACAGGGCGCCCGTGAGCAGTTCTTC. It encodes CASSPRQGAREQFF. The chain links TRBV9 to TRBJ2-1, with 7 bases aligning to TRBD1. CDR3 length equals 14 residues. The V segment lost 4 bases and the J segment 9 bases; nucleotides outside the gene matches: 10. Germline V gene sequence: CDR1 SGDLS, CDR2 YYNGEE.